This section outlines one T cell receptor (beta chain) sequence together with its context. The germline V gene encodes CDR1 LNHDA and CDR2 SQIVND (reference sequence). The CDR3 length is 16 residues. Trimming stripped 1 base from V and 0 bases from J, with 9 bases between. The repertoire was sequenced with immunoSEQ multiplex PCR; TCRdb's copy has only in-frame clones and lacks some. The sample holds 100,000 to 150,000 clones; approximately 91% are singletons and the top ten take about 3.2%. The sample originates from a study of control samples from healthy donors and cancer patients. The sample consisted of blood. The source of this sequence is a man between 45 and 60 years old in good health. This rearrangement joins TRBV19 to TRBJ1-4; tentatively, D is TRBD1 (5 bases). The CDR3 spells CASSIVSTATNEKLFF. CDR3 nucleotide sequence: TGTGCCAGTAGTATAGTTTCGACAGCAACTAATGAAAAACTGTTTTTT.